This T cell receptor (beta chain) derives from a study of CD8+CD57+ T cells in acquired aplastic anemia listed by TCRdb under 2018. Describing the broader study: Extracted DNA from sorted CD4+ and CD8+ cells averaged around 3.3 ug, ranging from roughly 0.17 to 30 ug. CD8+CD57+ expansion was defined as frequency above the mean frequency observed in healthy subjects.

The paper as a whole reports these results and caveats: Between patients and healthy controls, no significant difference in CD8+ Simpson's diversity was found (P=0.060). About 30 CD8+ CDR3 sequences were found in both patients and controls but appeared to be highly expressed in patients and within the immunodominant clones of the patients.

The CDR3 numbers 14 residues from cysteine through phenylalanine. The entry retains the CDR3 DNA only, 42 bases that are in frame from base 1. For CDR1 and CDR2, the germline V gene lists MRHNA and SNTAGT. Ends trimmed: V by 2 bases, J by 9 bases; bases unmatched to a gene: 3. Comments on this clonotype: Its antigen is not yet known. Base qualities are not provided; no much larger clone lies one nucleotide away.

Genomic DNA served as template for TCR beta VDJ combination and CDR3 sequence profiling. An Illumina HiSeq 2000 was the platform used for TCR repertoire sequencing. The published analysis was carried out like this. TRBV/TRBJ rearrangement plots, CDR3 size and DJ length profiles, and Simpson's diversity index were used to assess repertoires. The most abundant DNA sequence in the deep sequencing data was defined as the immunodominant clone. CDR3 amino acid sequences were screened for sharing across subjects and were compared with published repertoires and the VDJdb database. Starting from the raw public reads, TCRdb applied fastp trimming at Q25, assembled clones with MiXCR and retained in-frame beta chains. Under each unique CDR3 protein, matching rows form one entry showing the most common genes and DNA. The V and J calls were not made by the authors but by TCRdb's processing. In this sample the table shows 200,000 to 250,000 distinct CDR3 sequences, 65% of which occur a single time. Of the sample, around 60% falls within the top ten clones.

Patients chosen for sequencing had shown expansion of CD8+CD57+ cells by flow cytometry. All patients had severe acquired aplastic anemia diagnosed by International Study of Aplastic Anemia and Agranulocytosis and Camitta criteria. Patients had received no therapy at the time of blood sampling. The study deep-sequenced TCR repertoires of sorted CD4+ and CD8+ blood T cells from severe aplastic anemia patients and healthy subjects. Patients were enrolled under clinicaltrials.gov protocols 00001620, 01623167, 00001397, 00071045, 00081523 and 00961064 in the USA. Ficoll-Paque density gradient centrifugation was used to isolate peripheral blood mononuclear cells. Before DNA extraction, CD4+ and CD8+ T cells were sorted with FACS or magnetic beads.

This sequence uses TRBV6-4 and TRBJ2-1, and TRBD2 matches 11 of the central bases. The specimen sequenced was sorted CD4+, CD8+, or CD8+CD57+ T cells (not recorded which) from PBMCs. The clonotype comes from a human donor with aplastic anemia. The DNA sequence is TGTGCCAGCAGTGACATAGCGGGGGGGAGTGAGCAGTTCTTC. Translated, it gives CASSDIAGGSEQFF.